A selection of T cell receptor beta chains follows, all from one sample in a study of blood T cells in healthy people across ages. In TCRdb, the 5' RACE reads were re-called with MiXCR into one record per CDR3 protein. This sample carries 700,000 to 950,000 distinct CDR3 sequences, 58% of them seen once, and the ten largest clones take approximately 20%. Input material: blood. These receptors were taken from a man aged 30 to 45 in good health. Each CDR3 is given with its conserved first and last residue. The order of the fields is V gene, CDR3 protein.

TRBV10-3	CAKTGAPAKNIQYF
TRBV6-6	CASSYSPSSSEQYF
TRBV2	CASSERPSDVTQYF
TRBV12-3/TRBV12-4	CASTVGQVCGYTF
TRBV6-4	CASRRTSLTGELFF
TRBV15	CATSNVYEQYF
TRBV20-1	CSARDGAGNFKEQFF
TRBV28	CASSFRGLNNEQYF
TRBV5-8	CASSPSPAGLAGRFGDTQYF
TRBV7-2	CASRQRTGLSYNEQFF
TRBV7-2	CASSVEWGKNIQYF
TRBV7-2	CASSLERGGTDTQYF
TRBV3-1	CASSARQSEGYTF
TRBV4-3	CASSHLLTPYNEQFF
TRBV4-1	CASSQDGGVGNQPQHF
TRBV10-3	CAISEGLGDYGYTF
TRBV10-3	CAISESGGANVLTF
TRBV7-9	CASSFPTSISSYEQYF
TRBV25-1	CASSDFGTGMETQYF
TRBV12-3/TRBV12-4	CASSIAGPPRNEQFF
TRBV15	CATSRGGTPTDTQYF
TRBV20-1	CSAKKSRTNYGYTF
TRBV7-2	CASSLMLGDNEQFF
TRBV12-5	CASGPNNQPQHF
TRBV3-1	CASSQWGVETQYF
TRBV25-1	CASGEEAFF
TRBV10-3	CAIKVAGPPDTQYF